This T cell receptor (beta chain) was sequenced for a study of CD8+CD57+ T cells in acquired aplastic anemia. Points on this clonotype: Its ends do not fully match the called genes, so a read error is possible.

Profiling of TCR beta VDJ combinations and CDR3 sequences used genomic DNA as template. TCRdb independently ran MiXCR on the reads; one entry per CDR3 protein. Of some 170,000 distinct CDR3 sequences in the sample, 45% to 55% were seen once. Patients who underwent sequencing had shown CD8+CD57+ cell expansion by flow cytometry. The germline V gene encodes CDR1 SGDLS and CDR2 YYNGEE. This CDR3 spans 15 amino acids. The chain joins TRBV9 to TRBJ2-1, with D possibly called TRBD1 or TRBD2 (5 bases each). The TCR comes from a human donor with aplastic anemia. Sequenced: sorted CD4+, CD8+, or CD8+CD57+ T cells (not recorded which) from PBMCs. As DNA, the CDR3 is TGTGCCAGCAGCCTCCGGGACGGATCTTACAATGAGCAGGTTTTC. This translates into CASSLRDGSYNEQVF. Filled out from reference TRBV9 and TRBJ2-1, the complete variable domain reads DSGVTQTPKHLITATGQRVTLRCSPRSGDLSVYWYQQSLDQGLQFLIQYYNGEERAKGNILERFSAQQFPDLHSELNLSSLELGDSALYFCASSLRDGSYNEQVFGPGTRLTVL.